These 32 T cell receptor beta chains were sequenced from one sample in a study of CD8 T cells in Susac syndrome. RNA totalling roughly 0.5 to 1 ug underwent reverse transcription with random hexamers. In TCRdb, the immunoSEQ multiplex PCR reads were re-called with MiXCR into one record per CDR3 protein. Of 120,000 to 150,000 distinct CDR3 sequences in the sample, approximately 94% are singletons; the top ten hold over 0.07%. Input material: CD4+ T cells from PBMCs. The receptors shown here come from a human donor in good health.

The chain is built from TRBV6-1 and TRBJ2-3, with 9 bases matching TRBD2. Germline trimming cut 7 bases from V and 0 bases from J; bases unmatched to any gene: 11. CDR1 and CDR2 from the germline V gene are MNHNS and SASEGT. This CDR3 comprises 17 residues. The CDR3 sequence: CASTPRASGISTDTQYF. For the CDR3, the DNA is TGTGCCAGCACCCCTCGGGCTAGCGGGATTAGCACAGATACGCAGTATTTT.

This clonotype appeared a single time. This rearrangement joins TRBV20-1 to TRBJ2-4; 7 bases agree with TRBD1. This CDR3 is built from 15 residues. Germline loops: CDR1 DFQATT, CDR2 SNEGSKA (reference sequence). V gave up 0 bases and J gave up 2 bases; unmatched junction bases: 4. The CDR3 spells CSAREPTGTKNIQYF. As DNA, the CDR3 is TGCAGTGCTAGAGAGCCGACAGGGACCAAAAACATTCAGTACTTC.

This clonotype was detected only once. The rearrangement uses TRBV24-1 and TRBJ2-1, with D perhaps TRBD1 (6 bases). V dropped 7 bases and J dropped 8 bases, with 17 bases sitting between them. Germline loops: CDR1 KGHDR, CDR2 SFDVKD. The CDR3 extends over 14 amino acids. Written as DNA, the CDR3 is TGTGCCACCAGCCGGGACATGGGATCGGATGAGCAGTTCTTC. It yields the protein CATSRDMGSDEQFF.

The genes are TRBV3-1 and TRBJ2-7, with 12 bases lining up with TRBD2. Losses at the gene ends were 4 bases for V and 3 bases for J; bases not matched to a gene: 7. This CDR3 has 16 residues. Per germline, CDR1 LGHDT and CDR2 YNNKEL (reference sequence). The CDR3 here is CASSPEASGRGYEQYF. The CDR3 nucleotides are TGTGCCAGCAGCCCGGAAGCTAGCGGGAGGGGCTACGAGCAGTACTTC.

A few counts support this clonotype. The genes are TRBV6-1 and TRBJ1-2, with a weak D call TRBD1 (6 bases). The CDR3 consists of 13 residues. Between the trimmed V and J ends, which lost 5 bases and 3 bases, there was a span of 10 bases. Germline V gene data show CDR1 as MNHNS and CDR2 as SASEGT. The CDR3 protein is CASSSGHYYGYTF. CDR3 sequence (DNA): TGTGCCAGCAGTTCGGGACACTACTATGGCTACACCTTC.

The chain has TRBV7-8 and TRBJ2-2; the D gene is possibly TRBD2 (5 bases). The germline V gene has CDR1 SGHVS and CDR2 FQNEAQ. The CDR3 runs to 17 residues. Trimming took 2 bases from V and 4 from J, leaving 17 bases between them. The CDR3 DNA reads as TGTGCCAGCAGCTTATCGTCGAGAGGGCCGGGCACCGGGGAGCTGTTTTTT. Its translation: CASSLSSRGPGTGELFF.

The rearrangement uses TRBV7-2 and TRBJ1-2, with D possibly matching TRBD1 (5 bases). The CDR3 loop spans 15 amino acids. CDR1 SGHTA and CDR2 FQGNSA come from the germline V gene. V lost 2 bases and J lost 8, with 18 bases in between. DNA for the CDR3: TGTGCCAGCAGCTTAAGTCTAGCAGGGAGGGAAGGCTACACCTTC. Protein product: CASSLSLAGREGYTF.

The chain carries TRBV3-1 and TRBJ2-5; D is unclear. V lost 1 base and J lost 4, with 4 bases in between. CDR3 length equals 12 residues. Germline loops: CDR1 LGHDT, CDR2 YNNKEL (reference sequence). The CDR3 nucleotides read TGTGCCAGCAGCCAAGGACTAGAGACCCAGTACTTC. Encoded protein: CASSQGLETQYF.

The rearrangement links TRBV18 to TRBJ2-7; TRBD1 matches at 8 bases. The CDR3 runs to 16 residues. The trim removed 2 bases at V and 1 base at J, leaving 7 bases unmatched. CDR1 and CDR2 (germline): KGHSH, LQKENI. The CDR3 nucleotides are TGTGCCAGCTCACCATTGCCCGGACAGGGATCCTACGAGCAGTACTTC. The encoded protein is CASSPLPGQGSYEQYF. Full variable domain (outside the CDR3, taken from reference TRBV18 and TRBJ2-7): NAGVMQNPRHLVRRRGQEARLRCSPMKGHSHVYWYRQLPEEGLKFMVYLQKENIIDESGMPKERFSAEFPKEGPSILRIQQVVRGDSAAYFCASSPLPGQGSYEQYFGPGTRLTVT.

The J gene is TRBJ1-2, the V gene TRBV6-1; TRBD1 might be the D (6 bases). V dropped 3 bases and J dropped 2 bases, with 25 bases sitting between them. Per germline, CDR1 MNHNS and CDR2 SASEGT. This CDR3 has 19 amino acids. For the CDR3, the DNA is TGTGCCAGCAGTGAGGTCGACGAAGACAGGATTTACCCCAACTATGGCTACACCTTC. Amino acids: CASSEVDEDRIYPNYGYTF.

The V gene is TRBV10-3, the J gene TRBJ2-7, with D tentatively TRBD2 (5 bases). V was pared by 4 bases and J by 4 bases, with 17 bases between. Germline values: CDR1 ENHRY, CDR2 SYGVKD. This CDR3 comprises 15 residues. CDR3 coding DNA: TGTGCCATCAGTGGAAGCGGAAAAATGGCGTACGAGCAGTACTTC. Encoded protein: CAISGSGKMAYEQYF.

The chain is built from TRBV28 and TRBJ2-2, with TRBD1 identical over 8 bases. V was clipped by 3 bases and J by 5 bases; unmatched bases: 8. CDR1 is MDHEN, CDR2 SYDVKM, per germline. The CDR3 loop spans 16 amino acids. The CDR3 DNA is TGTGCCAGCAGTTTTGCCGGACAGGGAAGGACCGGGGAGCTGTTTTTT. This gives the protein CASSFAGQGRTGELFF.

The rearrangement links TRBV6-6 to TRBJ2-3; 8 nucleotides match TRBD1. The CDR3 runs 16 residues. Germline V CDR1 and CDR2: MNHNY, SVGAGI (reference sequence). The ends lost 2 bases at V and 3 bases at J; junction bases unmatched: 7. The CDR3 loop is CASSYPQGALTDTQYF. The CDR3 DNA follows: TGTGCCAGCAGTTACCCTCAGGGGGCTTTAACAGATACGCAGTATTTT.

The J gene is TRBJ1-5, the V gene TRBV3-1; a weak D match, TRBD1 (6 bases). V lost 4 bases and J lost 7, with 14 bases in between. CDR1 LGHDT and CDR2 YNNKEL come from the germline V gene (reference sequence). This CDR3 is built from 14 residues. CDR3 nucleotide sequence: TGTGCCAGCAGCCCGCGTGGGGGCGGGCAGCCCCAGCATTTT. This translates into CASSPRGGGQPQHF.

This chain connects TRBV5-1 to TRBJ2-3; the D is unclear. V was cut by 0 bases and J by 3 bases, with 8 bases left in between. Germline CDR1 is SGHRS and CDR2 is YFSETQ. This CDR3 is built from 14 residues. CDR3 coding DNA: TGCGCCAGCAGCTTGGGACTTTTGACAGATACGCAGTATTTT. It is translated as CASSLGLLTDTQYF.

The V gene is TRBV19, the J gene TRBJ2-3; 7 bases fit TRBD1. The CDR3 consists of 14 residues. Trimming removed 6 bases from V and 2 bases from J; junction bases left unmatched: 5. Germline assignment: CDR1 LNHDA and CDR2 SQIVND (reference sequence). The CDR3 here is CASRRQGITDTQYF. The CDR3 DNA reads TGTGCCAGTAGACGACAGGGTATCACAGATACGCAGTATTTT.

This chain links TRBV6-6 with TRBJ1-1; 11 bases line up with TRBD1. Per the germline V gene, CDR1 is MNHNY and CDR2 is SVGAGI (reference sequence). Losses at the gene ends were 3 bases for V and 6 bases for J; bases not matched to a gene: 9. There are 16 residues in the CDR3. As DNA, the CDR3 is TGTGCCAGCAGTTATGCCCGGGGACAGGGGGACCCTGAAGCTTTCTTT. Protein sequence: CASSYARGQGDPEAFF.

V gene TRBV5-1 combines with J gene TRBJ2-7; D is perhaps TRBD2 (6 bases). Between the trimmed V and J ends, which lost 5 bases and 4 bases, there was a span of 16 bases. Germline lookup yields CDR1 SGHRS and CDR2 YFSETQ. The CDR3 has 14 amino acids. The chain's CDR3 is CASSHGLRGYEQYF. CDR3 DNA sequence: TGCGCCAGCAGTCATGGACTACGTGGGTACGAGCAGTACTTC. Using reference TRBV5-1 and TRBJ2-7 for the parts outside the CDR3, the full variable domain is KAGVTQTPRYLIKTRGQQVTLSCSPISGHRSVSWYQQTPGQGLQFLFEYFSETQRNKGNFPGRFSGRQFSNSRSEMNVSTLELGDSALYLCASSHGLRGYEQYFGPGTRLTVT.

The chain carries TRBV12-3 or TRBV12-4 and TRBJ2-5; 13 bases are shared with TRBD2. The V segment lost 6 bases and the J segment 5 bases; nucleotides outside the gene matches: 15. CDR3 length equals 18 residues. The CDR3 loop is CASSTTSGRINQVETQYF. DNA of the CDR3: TGTGCCAGCAGCACGACTAGCGGGAGGATTAATCAGGTCGAGACCCAGTACTTC.

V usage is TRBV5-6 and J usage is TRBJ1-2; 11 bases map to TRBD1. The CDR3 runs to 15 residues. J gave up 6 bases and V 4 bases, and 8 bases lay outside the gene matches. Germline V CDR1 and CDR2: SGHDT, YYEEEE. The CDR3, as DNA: TGTGCCAGCAGCCCCGTGGGGACAGGGGGGCATGGCTACACCTTC. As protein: CASSPVGTGGHGYTF.

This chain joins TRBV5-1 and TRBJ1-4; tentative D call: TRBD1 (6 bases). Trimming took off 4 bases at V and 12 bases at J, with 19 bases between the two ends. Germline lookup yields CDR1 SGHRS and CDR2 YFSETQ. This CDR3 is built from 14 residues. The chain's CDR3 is CASSEGTGTNQLFF. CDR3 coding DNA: TGCGCCAGCAGCGAAGGAACAGGGACCAACCAACTGTTTTTT. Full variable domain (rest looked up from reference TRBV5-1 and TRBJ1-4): KAGVTQTPRYLIKTRGQQVTLSCSPISGHRSVSWYQQTPGQGLQFLFEYFSETQRNKGNFPGRFSGRQFSNSRSEMNVSTLELGDSALYLCASSEGTGTNQLFFGSGTQLSVL.

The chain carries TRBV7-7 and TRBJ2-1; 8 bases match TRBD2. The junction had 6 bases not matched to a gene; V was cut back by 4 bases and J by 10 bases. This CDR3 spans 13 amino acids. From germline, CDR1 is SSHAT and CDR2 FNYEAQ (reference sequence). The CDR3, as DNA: TGTGCCAGCAGCTCCCGGGGGGGCGGCGAGCAGTTCTTC. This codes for CASSSRGGGEQFF.

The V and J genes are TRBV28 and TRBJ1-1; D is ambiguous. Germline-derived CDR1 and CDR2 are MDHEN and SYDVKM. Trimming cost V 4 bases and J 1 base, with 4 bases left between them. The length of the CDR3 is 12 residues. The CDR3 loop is CASSSTNTEAFF. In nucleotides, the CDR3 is TGTGCCAGCAGTTCGACGAACACTGAAGCTTTCTTT.

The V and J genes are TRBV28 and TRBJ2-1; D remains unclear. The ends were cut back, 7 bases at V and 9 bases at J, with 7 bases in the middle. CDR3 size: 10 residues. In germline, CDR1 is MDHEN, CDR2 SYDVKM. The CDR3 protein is CASIGVEQFF. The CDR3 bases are TGTGCCAGCATTGGGGTTGAGCAGTTCTTC. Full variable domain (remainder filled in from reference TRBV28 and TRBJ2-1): DVKVTQSSRYLVKRTGEKVFLECVQDMDHENMFWYRQDPGLGLRLIYFSYDVKMKEKGDIPEGYSVSREKKERFSLILESASTNQTSMYLCASIGVEQFFGPGTRLTVL.

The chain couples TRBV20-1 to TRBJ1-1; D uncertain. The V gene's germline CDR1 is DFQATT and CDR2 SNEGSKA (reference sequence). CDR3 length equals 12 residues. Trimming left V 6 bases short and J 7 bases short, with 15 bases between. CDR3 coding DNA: TGCAGTGCCGGATGGGAGGTAGGTGAAGCTTTCTTT. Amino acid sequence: CSAGWEVGEAFF.

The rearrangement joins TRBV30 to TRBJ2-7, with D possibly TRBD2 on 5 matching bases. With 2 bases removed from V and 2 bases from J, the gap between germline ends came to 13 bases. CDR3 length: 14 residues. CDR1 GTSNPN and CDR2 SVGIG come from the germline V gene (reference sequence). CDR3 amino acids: CAWSPGGRPYEQYF. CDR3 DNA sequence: TGTGCCTGGAGTCCCGGAGGACGTCCCTACGAGCAGTACTTC.

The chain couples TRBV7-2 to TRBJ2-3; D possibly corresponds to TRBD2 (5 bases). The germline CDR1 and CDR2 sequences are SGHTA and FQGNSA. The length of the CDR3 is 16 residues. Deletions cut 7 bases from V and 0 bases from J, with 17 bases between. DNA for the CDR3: TGTGCCAGCACTATAGTGGGGAGTGCCAGCACAGATACGCAGTATTTT. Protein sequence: CASTIVGSASTDTQYF.

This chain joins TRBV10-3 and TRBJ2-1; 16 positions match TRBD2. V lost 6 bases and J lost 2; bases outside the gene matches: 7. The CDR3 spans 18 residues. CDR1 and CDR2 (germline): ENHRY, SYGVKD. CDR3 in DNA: TGTGCCATCAGCGGGACTAGCGGGAGGGCTCTCCCCTACAATGAGCAGTTCTTC. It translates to CAISGTSGRALPYNEQFF.

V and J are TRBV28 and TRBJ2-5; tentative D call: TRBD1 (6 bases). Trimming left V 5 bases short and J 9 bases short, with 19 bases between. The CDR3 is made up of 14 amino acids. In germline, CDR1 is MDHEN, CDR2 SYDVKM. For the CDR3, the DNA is TGTGCCAGCAGTCAGGACGCAGGGGAGAGATCCCAGTACTTC. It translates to CASSQDAGERSQYF.

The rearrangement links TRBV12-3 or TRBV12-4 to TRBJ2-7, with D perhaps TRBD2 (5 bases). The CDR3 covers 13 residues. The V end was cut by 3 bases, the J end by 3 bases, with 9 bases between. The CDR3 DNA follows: TGTGCCAGCAGTTTTCCCACTAGCTACGAGCAGTACTTC. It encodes CASSFPTSYEQYF.

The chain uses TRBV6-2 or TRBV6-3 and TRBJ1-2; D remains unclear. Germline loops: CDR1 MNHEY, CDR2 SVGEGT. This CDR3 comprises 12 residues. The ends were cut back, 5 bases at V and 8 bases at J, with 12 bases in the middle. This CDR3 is CASSLNWEGYTF. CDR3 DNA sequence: TGTGCCAGCAGTCTAAACTGGGAAGGCTACACCTTC.

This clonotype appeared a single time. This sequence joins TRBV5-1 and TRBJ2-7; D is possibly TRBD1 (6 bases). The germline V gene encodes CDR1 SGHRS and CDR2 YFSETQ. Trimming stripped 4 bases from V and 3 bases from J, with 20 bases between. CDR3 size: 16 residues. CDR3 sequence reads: CASSLSSTGIYYEQYF. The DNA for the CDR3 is TGCGCCAGCAGCCTCTCCTCAACAGGGATTTACTACGAGCAGTACTTC.